This is a list of T cell receptor beta chains from one sample in a study of T cell responses to AZD1222 COVID-19 vaccine. Profiled with immunoSEQ multiplex PCR; TCRdb holds only in-frame clones, not every one. The repertoire consists of some 150,000 clones, with 88% occurring once and the leading ten covering 4% to 5.5%. Sequencing used peripheral blood, obtained 28 days after the second AZD1222 dose. These receptors came from an adult who received the AZD1222 COVID-19 vaccine. The CDR3 runs from the conserved cysteine through the conserved F or W. Fields, in order: D gene, clone size, J gene, V gene, CDR3 protein, CDR3 DNA. D genes are given only for firm matches. A clone size is listed for some rows: how often the clone was seen (once, few, many), or a class if it is expanded.

>NA|NA|TRBJ1-5|TRBV5-1
CASTNRVGNQPQHF
TGCGCCAGCACGAACAGGGTGGGCAATCAGCCCCAGCATTTT
>NA|NA|TRBJ1-4|TRBV6-5
CASRGRGLREKLFF
TGTGCCAGCCGCGGGAGGGGGTTGAGGGAAAAACTGTTTTTT
>TRBD1|NA|TRBJ2-1|TRBV7-2
CASSLEGQARQFF
TGTGCCAGCAGCTTAGAGGGACAGGCTCGACAGTTCTTC
>NA|NA|TRBJ2-3|TRBV24-1
CAASRGSTDTQYF
TGTGCCGCGAGTAGGGGTTCCACAGATACGCAGTATTTT
>TRBD1|few|TRBJ1-2|TRBV5-1
CASSSGLDRPWGGYTF
TGCGCCAGCAGCTCGGGTCTGGACAGGCCCTGGGGTGGCTACACCTTC
>TRBD2|once|TRBJ2-3|TRBV7-9
CASSLLAGGRDTQYF
TGTGCCAGCAGCCTCCTAGCGGGGGGGCGAGATACGCAGTATTTT
>NA|NA|TRBJ2-1|TRBV30
CAWSLVQDPDNEQFF
TGTGCCTGGAGTCTTGTACAGGACCCAGACAATGAGCAGTTCTTC
>NA|few|TRBJ1-1|TRBV4-1
CASSQAFSPTEAFF
TGCGCCAGCAGCCAAGCTTTTTCGCCCACTGAAGCTTTCTTT
>NA|NA|TRBJ1-4|TRBV6-6
CASSYLSEKLFF
TGTGCCAGCAGTTATCTCAGCGAAAAACTGTTTTTT
>NA|once|TRBJ1-3|TRBV7-9
CASSFVHGTSGNTIYF
TGTGCCAGCAGCTTCGTACACGGGACCTCTGGAAACACCATATATTTT
>NA|NA|TRBJ1-2|TRBV9
CASSRVYGYTF
TGTGCCAGCAGCAGGGTTTATGGCTACACCTTC
>TRBD2|NA|TRBJ2-1|TRBV7-9
CASSLGLAGGYEQFF
TGTGCCAGCAGCTTAGGCCTAGCGGGGGGCTATGAGCAGTTCTTC
>NA|NA|TRBJ2-1|TRBV19
CASSQVGGAGNEQFF
TGTGCCAGTAGTCAGGTTGGGGGGGCCGGTAATGAGCAGTTCTTC
>NA|NA|TRBJ1-4|TRBV5-5
CASSPAIGREKLFF
TGTGCCAGCAGCCCCGCCATCGGTAGGGAAAAACTGTTTTTT
>NA|NA|TRBJ1-1|TRBV6-5
CASKYGETEAFF
TGTGCCAGCAAATATGGCGAGACTGAAGCTTTCTTT
>NA|NA|TRBJ1-1|TRBV6-5
CASRPDRRGVREAFF
TGTGCCAGCAGACCGGACCGCCGCGGGGTCCGGGAAGCTTTCTTT
>NA|NA|TRBJ1-5|TRBV19
CASSFLNQPQHF
TGTGCCAGTAGTTTCCTGAATCAGCCCCAGCATTTT
>NA|few|TRBJ1-3|TRBV19
CASGGTSGNTIYF
TGTGCCAGTGGGGGCACCTCTGGAAACACCATATATTTT
>TRBD1|NA|TRBJ1-2|TRBV29-1
CSVAPGTGGGYTF
TGCAGCGTGGCCCCCGGGACAGGGGGCGGCTACACCTTC
>TRBD2|NA|TRBJ2-1|TRBV5-1
CASSFSAGSSYNEQFF
TGCGCCAGCAGCTTTTCAGCGGGGAGCTCCTACAATGAGCAGTTCTTC
>NA|NA|TRBJ2-5|TRBV18
CASSMIETQYF
TGTGCCAGCTCAATGATAGAGACCCAGTACTTC
>TRBD1|many|TRBJ1-5|TRBV15
CATSRGAPMTGGARNQPQHF
TGTGCCACCAGCAGAGGGGCCCCAATGACAGGGGGCGCGCGCAATCAGCCCCAGCATTTT
>NA|NA|TRBJ1-1|TRBV10-1
CASSDRGTEAFF
TGCGCCAGCAGTGACAGGGGCACTGAAGCTTTCTTT
>NA|NA|TRBJ1-2|TRBV14
CASSQVGAGPFYGYTF
TGTGCCAGCAGCCAAGTCGGGGCAGGTCCTTTCTATGGCTACACCTTC
>NA|NA|TRBJ2-1|TRBV6-2/TRBV6-3
CASTPKGYDNEQFF
TGTGCCAGCACCCCTAAGGGATATGACAATGAGCAGTTCTTC
>NA|once|TRBJ1-1|TRBV24-1
CATSDLTTRKGAFF
TGTGCCACCAGTGACTTAACTACGCGCAAGGGAGCTTTCTTT
>NA|NA|TRBJ1-3|TRBV18
CASSPPVRSSGNTIYF
TGTGCCAGCTCACCACCAGTTAGGAGCTCTGGAAACACCATATATTTT
>TRBD1|few|TRBJ1-2|TRBV12-3/TRBV12-4
CASSPLGQTGYTF
TGTGCCAGCAGTCCCTTGGGACAGACTGGCTACACCTTC
>NA|once|TRBJ2-3|TRBV29-1
CSVVEGTDTQYF
TGCAGCGTTGTAGAGGGCACAGATACGCAGTATTTT
>NA|NA|TRBJ1-6|TRBV6-4
CASSRGMYNSPLHF
TGTGCCAGCAGTAGAGGGATGTATAATTCACCCCTCCACTTT
>NA|NA|TRBJ2-7|TRBV29-1
CSGLSGYEQYF
TGCAGCGGCCTATCAGGGTACGAGCAGTACTTC
>NA|NA|TRBJ1-1|TRBV23-1
CASSQSNRMNTEAFF
TGCGCCAGCAGTCAATCGAACAGGATGAACACTGAAGCTTTCTTT
>NA|NA|TRBJ2-3|TRBV11-3
CASSSQQGDTQYF
TGTGCCAGCAGCTCGCAACAGGGAGATACGCAGTATTTT
>NA|NA|TRBJ1-3|TRBV5-5
CASSLDRTPSGNTIYF
TGTGCCAGCAGCCTGGACCGGACACCGTCGGGAAACACCATATATTTT
>NA|NA|TRBJ1-3|TRBV5-1
CASSFGDNTIYF
TGCGCCAGCAGCTTCGGGGATAACACCATATATTTT
>TRBD1|NA|TRBJ1-2|TRBV7-2
CASSPTGGNNYGYTF
TGTGCCAGCAGCCCGACAGGGGGAAACAACTATGGCTACACCTTC
>NA|NA|TRBJ2-3|TRBV7-8
CASSLATYTDTQYF
TGTGCCAGCAGCTTAGCAACTTATACAGATACGCAGTATTTT
>TRBD1|NA|TRBJ2-5|TRBV4-1
CASSPGQGQETQYF
TGCGCCAGCAGCCCGGGACAGGGGCAAGAGACCCAGTACTTC
>NA|NA|TRBJ1-2|TRBV6-6
CASSLGTDGYTF
TGTGCCAGCAGTTTGGGGACGGATGGCTACACCTTC
>NA|NA|TRBJ1-3|TRBV3-1/TRBV3-2
CASSADRLFSGNTIYF
TGTGCCAGCAGCGCTGACAGGTTGTTCTCTGGAAACACCATATATTTT
>NA|NA|TRBJ1-5|TRBV14
CASSQGPGQAWPQHF
TGTGCCAGCAGCCAAGGACCAGGGCAGGCGTGGCCCCAGCATTTT
>NA|NA|TRBJ2-3|TRBV7-2
CASSLRDRSDTQYF
TGTGCCAGCAGCTTAAGAGATAGATCAGATACGCAGTATTTT
>NA|NA|TRBJ2-7|TRBV6-5
CASTKEGTLDYEQYF
TGTGCCAGCACCAAAGAAGGGACCCTGGACTACGAGCAGTACTTC
>NA|NA|TRBJ1-1|TRBV27
CASKRQPQEAFF
TGTGCCAGCAAGCGGCAGCCCCAGGAGGCTTTCTTT